This TCR beta chain was identified during a study of T cell responses to AZD1222 COVID-19 vaccine. Study as a whole: Recipients boosted at about 4 weeks or about 12 weeks are pooled.

Notes on the study in general: The breadth and depth of Spike-specific TCRs increased once two AZD1222 doses had been given. Researchers took repertoire samples only after the peak T cell response had come.

Only in-frame clones appear in the TCRdb table, and some are missing; sequencing was by immunoSEQ multiplex PCR. The sample contains some 180,000 clones, roughly 92% of which appear only once. Looked up from germline, CDR1 is SGHVS and CDR2 is FQNEAQ. The V end lost 0 bases, the J end lost 6 bases, and 12 bases lay between the germline ends. The length of the CDR3 is 15 residues. This clone was counted once. Its specificity is not known. This sequence originates from an adult in good health. The sample in question was peripheral blood, obtained on day 0 of AZD1222 vaccination. The rearrangement joins TRBV7-8 to TRBJ1-5; maybe TRBD1 (5 bases). The CDR3 DNA follows: TGTGCCAGCAGCTTAGCGTCCAGGGAGGGTCAGCCCCAGCATTTT. Its protein is CASSLASREGQPQHF.